The 12 T cell receptor beta chains presented below share a single source sample, sequenced in a study of radiation and T cells in renal cell carcinoma. Time point specified: baseline pretreatment blood. Treatment indicated: 15 Gy SBRT to primary tumor, nephrectomy 4 weeks later. The table came from immunoSEQ multiplex PCR; TCRdb's copy has only in-frame clones and leaves some out. The table records approximately 110,000 clones, roughly 85% of them present only once. This specimen consisted of blood, obtained from a patient whose treatment included radiotherapy and nephrectomy. The receptor source for this set is a woman aged 55-69 years with renal cell carcinoma.

The V and J genes are TRBV13 and TRBJ1-5; TRBD1 might be the D (5 bases). The CDR3 extends over 14 amino acids. CDR1 is PRHDT and CDR2 is FYEKMQ in the germline V gene (reference sequence). V was shortened by 4 bases and J by 6 bases, with 13 bases between the two germline ends. The CDR3 DNA is TGTGCCAGCAGCTATGGTGAGGGGCCTCAGCCCCAGCATTTT. Protein product: CASSYGEGPQPQHF.

This sequence joins TRBV27 and TRBJ1-1; no firm D call. The V and J ends lost 4 bases and 1 base respectively, with 16 bases between them. The CDR3 loop spans 16 amino acids. Germline CDR1 reads MNHEY; CDR2 reads SMNVEV (reference sequence). The CDR3 loop is CASSSLSTFGNTEAFF. The CDR3 DNA reads as TGTGCCAGCAGTTCCCTCTCAACTTTCGGGAACACTGAAGCTTTCTTT.

The chain uses TRBV28 and TRBJ1-4; no reliable D call. Trimming took 5 bases from V and 8 from J, leaving 9 bases between them. There are 12 residues in the CDR3. CDR1 and CDR2 from the germline V gene are MDHEN and SYDVKM. In DNA, the CDR3 is TGTGCCAGCAGTCTAAGAGGGGAAAAACTGTTTTTT. Its protein is CASSLRGEKLFF.

In this sample, this clone turned up once. Compared with germline, one end of the junction differs, possibly owing to a read error. The chain employs TRBV7-7 and TRBJ1-3; tentative D call: TRBD1 (5 bases). The CDR3 is made up of 19 amino acids. Germline V gene data show CDR1 as SSHAT and CDR2 as FNYEAQ (reference sequence). The CDR3 coding sequence is TGTGCTAGCAGCTTCGGGCCCTGGGGGGTAGGGAGGCGTGGAAACACCATATATTTT. Its protein is CASSFGPWGVGRRGNTIYF.

There are many counts of this clone. The sample holds other DNA sequences that translate to the same CDR3. The V call is TRBV5-4, the J call TRBJ1-1; possibly TRBD1 for D (5 bases). V dropped 0 bases and J dropped 1 base, with 7 bases sitting between them. The CDR3 loop spans 14 amino acids. Germline loops: CDR1 SGHNT, CDR2 YYREEE (reference sequence). CDR3 sequence reads: CASSLARANTEAFF. The CDR3 DNA reads as TGTGCCAGCAGCTTGGCCAGGGCGAACACTGAAGCTTTCTTT.

By sample fraction, this clone is large. The J gene is TRBJ1-5, the V gene TRBV19; D might be TRBD1 (5 bases). Per the germline V gene, CDR1 is LNHDA and CDR2 is SQIVND (reference sequence). V was trimmed by 8 bases and J by 2 bases, leaving 16 bases between them. This CDR3 has 15 residues. In DNA, the CDR3 is TGTGCCAGTCAAGGAGGGCAGGGAGGCAATCAGCCCCAGCATTTT. Its translation is CASQGGQGGNQPQHF.

This chain uses TRBV5-1 with TRBJ2-5; tentatively, D is TRBD1 or TRBD2 (6 bases each). V was cut by 3 bases and J by 2 bases, with 11 bases left in between. The CDR3 loop spans 14 amino acids. Germline V CDR1 and CDR2: SGHRS, YFSETQ. The CDR3 region has the DNA TGCGCCAGCAGCTGGGGGGCAGGGCAAGAGACCCAGTACTTC. Protein: CASSWGAGQETQYF.

The J gene is TRBJ1-5, the V gene TRBV19; perhaps TRBD1 as D (6 bases). The CDR3 is 17 amino acids. CDR1 LNHDA and CDR2 SQIVND come from the germline V gene (reference sequence). V lost 6 bases and J 3 bases, leaving 21 bases between the germline ends. For the CDR3, the DNA is TGTGCCAGTAGCAGAAGGACCGACCCGGGGGCCAATCAGCCCCAGCATTTT. Translation: CASSRRTDPGANQPQHF.

The chain has TRBV6-1 and TRBJ1-5; 7 bases match TRBD1. In germline, CDR1 is MNHNS, CDR2 SASEGT. CDR3 length equals 16 residues. The V gene end was trimmed by 4 bases and the J gene end by 2 bases; junction bases not matched to a gene: 8. CDR3: CASSGRRGNGNQPQHF. The CDR3 region has the DNA TGTGCCAGCAGTGGTCGCAGGGGGAATGGCAATCAGCCCCAGCATTTT.

V and J are TRBV5-5 and TRBJ1-4; perhaps TRBD1 as D (5 bases). Germline V gives CDR1 SGHKS, CDR2 YYEKEE (reference sequence). The ends were cut back, 1 base at V and 8 bases at J, with 12 bases in the middle. The CDR3 length is 14 residues. The CDR3 loop reads CASSLFGSGEKLFF. As DNA, the CDR3 is TGTGCCAGCAGCTTGTTCGGATCAGGGGAAAAACTGTTTTTT.

This rearrangement joins TRBV18 to TRBJ2-3, with unresolved D. The V and J ends lost 6 bases and 4 bases respectively, with 14 bases between them. The CDR3 runs to 14 residues. Germline CDR1 is KGHSH and CDR2 is LQKENI. In DNA form, the CDR3 reads TGTGCCAGCTCCGACTTTCAAGGCTCAGATACGCAGTATTTT. Translating gives CASSDFQGSDTQYF.

The V and J genes are TRBV27 and TRBJ2-7, with D possibly matching TRBD1 (5 bases). There are 14 residues in the CDR3. Trimming stripped 0 bases from V and 3 bases from J, with 9 bases between. Per germline, CDR1 MNHEY and CDR2 SMNVEV (reference sequence). This CDR3 reads CASSLSPGNYEQYF. CDR3 sequence (DNA): TGTGCCAGCAGTTTATCCCCAGGGAACTACGAGCAGTACTTC.